This T cell receptor (beta chain) originates from a study of OX40 agonist ivuxolimab in advanced cancers. Study context: A mean age of approximately 60 years, range roughly 20 to 80, was recorded, and approximately 85% were male. General study points: In the 0.1 to 3.0 mg/kg range, CD4+ and CD8+ blood T cells had expanded clonally by week 6. Average numbers of expanded clones were greater in CD8+ T cells than in CD4+.

As regards this clone: The antigen remains unidentified.

The V gene lost 0 bases and the J gene lost 3 bases, with 6 bases spanning the gap. Germline CDR1 and CDR2: SGHKS and YYEKEE (reference sequence). The CDR3 totals 13 residues. Generated by immunoSEQ multiplex PCR, the TCRdb table keeps only in-frame clones and is missing some. The sample shows 55,000 to 80,000 clones, 91% of them seen only once. V usage is TRBV5-5 and J usage is TRBJ2-5, with D possibly matching TRBD2 (5 bases). This TCR was recovered from an adult with an advanced solid tumor such as melanoma, head and neck, liver or kidney cancer. The specimen was CD4+ or CD8+ T cells sorted from blood, collected in a trial of the OX40 agonist ivuxolimab. The CDR3 DNA reads as TGTGCCAGCAGCTTGGGGACTGAAGAGACCCAGTACTTC. It yields the protein CASSLGTEETQYF.